A single count supports the clone carrying this TCR beta chain. Its antigen is as yet unknown. The data belong to a study of T cell responses to AZD1222 COVID-19 vaccine. Study findings and constraints: There were mostly white British donors and more females than males, and clonal diversity was possibly underestimated. Across spike, vaccine-associated CD4 TCRs were found, dominant at 160-218 and 743-854. The study sampled repertoires only after the peak T cell response.

Germline CDR1 is MNHEY and CDR2 is SVGAGI. The CDR3 has 15 amino acids. Trimming took 2 bases from V and 5 from J; bases not matched to a gene: 6. TCRdb's table, derived via immunoSEQ multiplex PCR, lists solely in-frame clones and lacks some. Of tens of thousands of clones listed, roughly 90% are singletons. This specimen was peripheral blood, taken on day 0 of AZD1222 vaccination. The sequence came from an adult in good health. This chain connects TRBV6-5 to TRBJ2-5; TRBD1 matches at 9 bases. The CDR3 nucleotides are TGTGCCAGCAGTTACGGAGGGACAGGGAGGGAGACCCAGTACTTC. This sequence encodes CASSYGGTGRETQYF.